The 2 T cell receptor beta chains listed next were all sequenced from one sample in a study of beta chain features in type 1 diabetes (dated by TCRdb to between 2018 and 2020). Broad study findings and their caveats: In all four CD4+ subsets, TCRB CDR3 length was moderately but significantly shorter in type 1 diabetes patients.

No antigens are known for them. Library creation used the immunoSEQ multiplex PCR assay. All of the isolated RNA was reverse transcribed with the High Capacity cDNA Reverse Transcription Kit, so expressed TCRB transcripts were sequenced. TCRdb carries this immuneACCESS record with in-frame sequences only. Its versions omit some clonotypes, under half of them owing to an unresolved V gene in the studies checked, with the rest unexplained. The table for this sample lists hundreds of thousands of clones; over 12% of them were counted only once. The ten largest clones capture roughly 0.04% of the sample. Sequences were obtained from naive CD4+ T cells from blood. The cell subset or site label, as the study defines it: true naive CD4+ T cells. These receptors all stem from a man aged 18 to 29 with type 1 diabetes.

As regards this clone: This sample includes further DNA sequences coding for the same CDR3. The V call is TRBV30, the J call TRBJ1-5; D not resolved. With 0 bases removed from V and 5 bases from J, the gap between germline ends came to 8 bases. Per germline, CDR1 GTSNPN and CDR2 SVGIG (reference sequence). The CDR3 runs to 13 residues. CDR3 region: CAWSVGGDQPQHF. DNA of the CDR3: TGTGCCTGGAGTGTCGGCGGCGATCAGCCCCAGCATTTT.

This clone appeared a few times. The V gene is TRBV2, the J gene TRBJ2-7, with 8 positions matching TRBD1. CDR1 and CDR2 (germline): SNHLY, FYNNEI. The V and J ends lost 6 bases and 2 bases, in that order; junction bases with no gene match: 9. The CDR3 has 15 amino acids. The CDR3 loop reads CASSYGTGGPYEQYF. CDR3 DNA: TGTGCCAGCAGCTATGGGACAGGAGGACCCTACGAGCAGTACTTC.